One and the same sample provided the 16 T cell receptor beta chains below, sequenced in a study of blood T cell repertoires in COVID-19. The method was immunoSEQ multiplex PCR; TCRdb's version includes in-frame clones alone and lacks a portion of them. In the table there are 35,000 or so clones, 81% of which are singletons. What was sequenced was peripheral blood. The source of these receptors is an elderly man with active or convalescent COVID-19.

This clone was counted between two and nine times. This chain connects TRBV30 to TRBJ2-7; 7 nucleotides match TRBD1. Germline loops: CDR1 GTSNPN, CDR2 SVGIG (reference sequence). Losses at the gene ends were 1 base for V and 2 bases for J; bases not matched to a gene: 8. The CDR3 length is 15 residues. Here the CDR3 reads CAWSGKGTVPYEQYF. CDR3 in DNA: TGTGCCTGGAGTGGAAAAGGGACAGTCCCCTACGAGCAGTACTTC.

V is TRBV2 and J is TRBJ2-1; D unclear. V dropped 7 bases and J dropped 7 bases, with 8 bases sitting between them. There are 11 residues in the CDR3. Germline CDR1 reads SNHLY; CDR2 reads FYNNEI. The CDR3 reads CASTPRNEQFF. CDR3 DNA: TGTGCCAGCACACCGAGGAATGAGCAGTTCTTC.

The gene calls are TRBV19 and TRBJ1-2; D remains unclear. Germline V CDR1 and CDR2: LNHDA, SQIVND (reference sequence). The V end lost 8 bases, the J end lost 5 bases, and 21 bases lay between the germline ends. The CDR3 sequence is 15 residues long. The CDR3 reads CASAQSGDSGYGYTF. CDR3 DNA: TGTGCCAGTGCCCAGTCCGGGGATTCCGGTTATGGCTACACCTTC.

The chain links TRBV3-1 (or the pseudogene TRBV3-2) to TRBJ2-7; D possibly corresponds to TRBD1 (6 bases). Germline V gene data show CDR1 as LGHDT and CDR2 as YNNKEL (reference sequence). V dropped 1 base and J dropped 4 bases, with 8 bases sitting between them. CDR3 length: 13 amino acids. The chain's CDR3 is CASSQGRGYEQYF. The CDR3 DNA reads TGTGCCAGCAGCCAAGGCAGGGGTTACGAGCAGTACTTC.

V usage is TRBV7-9 and J usage is TRBJ2-1; D possibly corresponds to TRBD2 (5 bases). V was cut by 4 bases and J by 6 bases, with 16 bases left in between. CDR1 and CDR2 from the germline V gene are SEHNR and FQNEAQ (reference sequence). This CDR3 is 15 amino acids long. The CDR3: CASSSQFGIRNEQFF. The CDR3 coding sequence is TGTGCCAGCAGCTCCCAGTTCGGGATTCGCAATGAGCAGTTCTTC.

In its sample, this clone was seen once. The rearrangement links TRBV5-4 to TRBJ2-7; D remains unclear. The tail of the sequence fits TRBJ2-1 better, so the J call may be wrong. This CDR3 contains 15 residues. Germline assignment: CDR1 SGHNT and CDR2 YYREEE (reference sequence). The CDR3 loop reads CASSLSGQSYNEQFF. DNA for the CDR3: TGTGCCAGCAGCTTGTCGGGTCAGTCCTACAATGAGCAGTTCTTC.

This sequence joins TRBV6-2 or TRBV6-3 and TRBJ2-2, with 9 bases aligning to TRBD2. The CDR3 is 16 amino acids. The V and J ends lost 6 bases and 6 bases, in that order; junction bases with no gene match: 11. Germline loops: CDR1 MNHEY, CDR2 SVGEGT. CDR3 bases: TGTGCCAGCAGCAGACCTAGCGGGGCGTCGTCCGGGGAGCTGTTTTTT. Protein sequence: CASSRPSGASSGELFF.

V is TRBV27 and J is TRBJ1-6; D gene unclear. V gave up 3 bases and J gave up 9 bases, with 15 bases separating them. Germline CDR1 MNHEY, CDR2 SMNVEV (reference sequence). The CDR3 extends over 15 amino acids. CDR3 DNA sequence: TGTGCCAGCAGTTTGAGGGAACACCTCGGTTCACCCCTCCACTTT. Translating gives CASSLREHLGSPLHF.

The V and J genes are TRBV30 and TRBJ2-3; 12 bases are shared with TRBD2. Germline V gene lookup returns CDR1 GTSNPN and CDR2 SVGIG (reference sequence). Germline trimming cut 3 bases from V and 7 bases from J; bases unmatched to any gene: 8. The CDR3 runs to 15 residues. The CDR3 region has the DNA TGTGCCTGGAGAGTGACTAGCGGGAGTATGAATACGCAGTATTTT. Translated, it gives CAWRVTSGSMNTQYF.

This clone came up a few times. The V gene is TRBV14, the J gene TRBJ1-1; 7 positions match TRBD1. This CDR3 has 15 amino acids. Germline lookup yields CDR1 SGHDN and CDR2 FVKESK. Unmatched junction bases numbered 7, after V lost 5 bases and J lost 1 base. The CDR3 loop reads CASSRAGTANTEAFF. The CDR3 DNA follows: TGTGCCAGCAGCAGAGCCGGGACAGCGAACACTGAAGCTTTCTTT.

V and J are TRBV7-3 and TRBJ1-6, with a weak D call TRBD1 (5 bases). Germline lookup yields CDR1 SGHTA and CDR2 FQGTGA. This CDR3 has 13 amino acids. V dropped 6 bases and J dropped 6 bases, with 9 bases sitting between them. The CDR3 loop is CASSQGINSPLHF. The CDR3 coding sequence is TGTGCCAGCAGTCAGGGAATTAATTCACCCCTCCACTTT.

This chain links TRBV29-1 with TRBJ1-1; no clear D. From germline, CDR1 is SQVTM and CDR2 ANQGSEA. With 7 bases removed from V and 0 bases from J, the gap between germline ends came to 12 bases. CDR3 length: 13 residues. In nucleotides, the CDR3 is TGCAGCGCGGCAGCGAATCTGAACACTGAAGCTTTCTTT. Translation gives CSAAANLNTEAFF.

The J gene is TRBJ2-1, the V gene TRBV4-1, with 7 bases that match TRBD1. The V gene's germline CDR1 is MGHRA and CDR2 YSYEKL. V was clipped by 2 bases and J by 8 bases; unmatched bases: 9. This CDR3 is 15 amino acids long. The DNA of the CDR3 is TGCGCCAGCAGCCAAACTACAGGACAGGTCTATGAGCAGTTCTTC. This gives the protein CASSQTTGQVYEQFF.

V is TRBV7-9 and J is TRBJ1-1, with no clear D. This CDR3 spans 14 amino acids. Germline CDR1 is SEHNR and CDR2 is FQNEAQ (reference sequence). V was cut by 2 bases and J by 1 base, with 8 bases left in between. The DNA for the CDR3 is TGTGCCAGCAGCTTAATTAACGGGAACACTGAAGCTTTCTTT. Its translation is CASSLINGNTEAFF.

The chain links TRBV29-1 to TRBJ1-1; TRBD1 matches at 11 bases. Germline V gives CDR1 SQVTM, CDR2 ANQGSEA. The trim removed 6 bases at V and 8 bases at J, leaving 11 bases unmatched. CDR3 size: 14 residues. CDR3 amino acids: CSVERKGQGGEAFF. For the CDR3, the DNA is TGCAGCGTCGAGAGGAAGGGACAGGGGGGAGAAGCTTTCTTT.

J is TRBJ2-3 and V is TRBV13; TRBD1 aligns across 12 bases. Germline trimming cut 5 bases from V and 0 bases from J; bases unmatched to any gene: 9. Germline CDR1 is PRHDT and CDR2 is FYEKMQ (reference sequence). CDR3 length equals 18 residues. CDR3 loop: CASSKGQGAPVSTDTQYF. The DNA of the CDR3 is TGTGCCAGCAGCAAGGGACAGGGGGCGCCTGTTAGCACAGATACGCAGTATTTT.